This TCR beta chain was obtained from a study of T cell repertoires in cytomegalovirus infection. Study at large: Public TCR beta signatures marked donors with CMV infection and the matching HLA.

Remarks on this clonotype: The antigen is unknown.

Study results and limitations: Within the response measured ex vivo, HLA-C-restricted CMV-specific TCR beta clonotypes were dominant. Carriers of CMV plus the relevant HLA were identified by cumulative public TCR beta family frequency.

V was trimmed by 0 bases and J by 5 bases, leaving 8 bases between them. The CDR3 length is 14 residues. MiXCR, run by TCRdb on the reads, gives a single entry per CDR3 protein. The sample yields about 500,000 distinct CDR3 sequences, around 35% seen once. Sequences were derived from cultured PBMCs, sampled from culture after CMV antigen stimulation. The chain is built from TRBV12-3 or TRBV12-4 and TRBJ1-5, with D tentatively TRBD1 (6 bases). This receptor was obtained from a human donor in good health (CMV status not recorded). Some clones in this sample may be carry-over from other donors' samples. The CDR3 protein is CASSLAGGDQPQHF. The CDR3 DNA sequence: TGTGCCAGCAGTTTAGCAGGGGGAGATCAGCCCCAGCATTTT.